A selection of T cell receptor beta chains follows, all from one sample in a study of cytomegalovirus exposure and HLA in healthy donors. Sequenced by immunoSEQ multiplex PCR; TCRdb stores in-frame clones only, minus some. The table shows over 150,000 clones, with roughly 87% occurring only once. What was sequenced was PBMCs. The receptors come from a girl aged 5 to 17 in good health and CMV-seropositive. CDR3s include the opening cysteine and the closing phenylalanine or tryptophan. The order of the fields is clone size, D gene, V gene, J gene, CDR3 protein, CDR3 DNA. A D gene is named only where the DNA matches it firmly. Some rows have no size entry. The others give once, few or many, or a class for an expanded clone.

>NA|NA|TRBV11-2|TRBJ2-3
CASSLHPAGGSTDTQYF
TGTGCCAGCAGCTTGCACCCAGCAGGTGGGAGCACAGATACGCAGTATTTT
>NA|TRBD1|TRBV7-9|TRBJ1-5
CSSSRTGGVSNQPQHF
TGTTCCAGCAGTCGAACAGGGGGAGTTAGCAATCAGCCCCAGCATTTT
>few|NA|TRBV7-3|TRBJ2-1
CASSFGVMGSEQFF
TGTGCCAGCAGCTTCGGGGTAATGGGTTCTGAGCAGTTCTTC
>NA|TRBD1|TRBV28|TRBJ2-7
CASSSPHDARGLYEQYF
TGTGCCAGCAGTTCCCCCCACGACGCCAGGGGGCTTTACGAGCAGTACTTC
>NA|TRBD2|TRBV13|TRBJ2-2
CASGTSAGSGELFF
TGTGCCAGCGGGACTAGCGCGGGGTCCGGGGAGCTGTTTTTT
>NA|TRBD2|TRBV30|TRBJ2-1
CAWSVAAGLYEQFF
TGTGCCTGGAGTGTAGCAGCGGGACTGTATGAGCAGTTCTTC
>few|NA|TRBV21-1|TRBJ1-5
CASSLKHRDRGVVSNQPQHF
TGTGCCAGCAGCCTGAAACACCGGGACAGGGGTGTCGTTAGCAATCAGCCCCAGCATTTT
>once|NA|TRBV4-3|TRBJ2-7
CASSQDRAGERYF
TGCGCCAGCAGCCAAGACAGGGCCGGCGAGCGCTACTTC
>once|TRBD1|TRBV28|TRBJ1-2
CASSSGTGSYGYTF
TGTGCCAGCAGTTCTGGGACAGGGAGCTATGGCTACACCTTC
>NA|NA|TRBV10-1|TRBJ2-2
CASSPGAANTGELSF
TGCGCCAGCAGTCCAGGGGCCGCGAACACCGGGGAGCTGTCTTTT
>NA|NA|TRBV28|TRBJ2-4
CASTLGGAKNIQYF
TGTGCCAGCACTCTAGGGGGAGCCAAAAACATTCAGTACTTC
>NA|TRBD2|TRBV7-8|TRBJ2-3
CASRAGGRDTQYF
TGTGCCAGCAGGGCGGGGGGGCGAGATACGCAGTATTTT
>NA|TRBD1|TRBV29-1|TRBJ2-7
CSGTGTDPYEQYF
TGCAGCGGTACCGGGACAGATCCCTACGAGCAGTACTTC
>NA|TRBD1|TRBV28|TRBJ1-4
CASSLGTGASTNEKLFF
TGTGCCAGCAGTTTAGGGACAGGAGCTTCTACTAATGAAAAACTGTTTTTT
>NA|TRBD2|TRBV18|TRBJ2-1
CASSPPSGSSDEQFF
TGTGCCAGCTCACCCCCTAGCGGGAGTAGCGATGAGCAGTTCTTC
>NA|TRBD1|TRBV4-3|TRBJ1-1
CASSITGGTEAFF
TGCGCCAGCAGCATAACAGGGGGGACTGAAGCTTTCTTT
>NA|NA|TRBV29-1|TRBJ1-4
CSVAPVATNEKLFF
TGCAGCGTCGCCCCGGTTGCAACTAATGAAAAACTGTTTTTT